A selection of T cell receptor beta chains follows, all from one sample in a study of CD8+ T cells in alopecia areata. Data came from immunoSEQ multiplex PCR; TCRdb stores just in-frame clones and leaves some out. This sample has 160,000 or so clones; just over 65% occur once, and the top ten carry approximately 10%. The sequences come from CD8+ T cells sorted from blood, collected at week 0. These receptors originate from a human donor with alopecia areata. Each CDR3 is given with its conserved first and last residue. The order of the fields is J gene, D gene, V gene, CDR3 protein. The D gene is left open where the match is weak.

J: TRBJ2-1; D: -; V: TRBV6-5; CDR3: CASGRPYNEQFF
J: TRBJ2-6; D: -; V: TRBV27; CDR3: CASSFGRVSGANVLTF
J: TRBJ1-5; D: TRBD1; V: TRBV6-6; CDR3: CASSYLGQGVQPQHF
J: TRBJ1-1; D: -; V: TRBV7-8; CDR3: CASSSGDGLNTEAFF
J: TRBJ2-3; D: TRBD2; V: TRBV10-2; CDR3: CASRARGGRGTDTQYF
J: TRBJ2-1; D: -; V: TRBV27; CDR3: CASRGPNVVPPQFF
J: TRBJ2-1; D: -; V: TRBV5-1; CDR3: CASSPDPYNEQFF
J: TRBJ1-6; D: TRBD1; V: TRBV2; CDR3: CASRSGTGVNSPLHF
J: TRBJ2-1; D: TRBD1; V: TRBV27; CDR3: CASSPGQGTYNEQFF
J: TRBJ2-2; D: -; V: TRBV4-1; CDR3: CASSQVGKGLNTGELFF
J: TRBJ2-1; D: -; V: TRBV6-6; CDR3: CASSYSVGLDEQFF
J: TRBJ1-5; D: TRBD1; V: TRBV27; CDR3: CASGRTGGREAQHF
J: TRBJ2-7; D: -; V: TRBV29-1; CDR3: CSVGGAESSYEQYF
J: TRBJ1-2; D: -; V: TRBV5-6; CDR3: CASSSGGRYGYTF
J: TRBJ1-1; D: -; V: TRBV29-1; CDR3: CSALSRGFGTEAFF
J: TRBJ1-5; D: -; V: TRBV29-1; CDR3: CSVTEGTLDQPQHF
J: TRBJ2-7; D: TRBD2; V: TRBV29-1; CDR3: CSVPAGGTYEQYF
J: TRBJ2-2; D: -; V: TRBV6-6; CDR3: CASSYGDGELFF
J: TRBJ1-2; D: -; V: TRBV4-1; CDR3: CASSQDPLYGYTF
J: TRBJ1-1; D: TRBD1; V: TRBV14; CDR3: CASRQTGQGITEAFF
J: TRBJ1-1; D: -; V: TRBV30; CDR3: CAWQPGPKEAFF
J: TRBJ2-1; D: TRBD1; V: TRBV7-9; CDR3: CASSPKTGLPEQFF
J: TRBJ1-6; D: -; V: TRBV27; CDR3: CASKITPRGRNSPLHF
J: TRBJ1-2; D: -; V: TRBV13; CDR3: CASSLGRTGGYTF
J: TRBJ2-5; D: TRBD1; V: TRBV29-1; CDR3: CSVEEESDRGETQYF
J: TRBJ1-2; D: -; V: TRBV12-5; CDR3: CASGFVRGDGYTF
J: TRBJ1-1; D: -; V: TRBV4-1; CDR3: CASSQEPGAGNTEAFF
J: TRBJ2-7; D: -; V: TRBV2; CDR3: CASSETDVTWGSYEQYF
J: TRBJ1-6; D: -; V: TRBV27; CDR3: CASSLSISRGESLHF
J: TRBJ2-1; D: TRBD1; V: TRBV27; CDR3: CASSLVPSGQGYNEQFF
J: TRBJ2-1; D: TRBD1; V: TRBV6-5; CDR3: CASRRGQSSYNEQFF
J: TRBJ1-2; D: TRBD1; V: TRBV13; CDR3: CASMGIGGADYGYTF
J: TRBJ2-1; D: TRBD1; V: TRBV7-9; CDR3: CASSHTKGQNNEQFF
J: TRBJ2-7; D: -; V: TRBV7-9; CDR3: CASSPRGANYEQYF
J: TRBJ2-7; D: -; V: TRBV13; CDR3: CASSLDGGYEQYF
J: TRBJ2-2; D: -; V: TRBV30; CDR3: CAWSDDFTGELFF
J: TRBJ2-5; D: TRBD2; V: TRBV6-6; CDR3: CASSRAGGQETQYF
J: TRBJ1-2; D: -; V: TRBV7-9; CDR3: CASSLGQGNYGYTF
J: TRBJ2-3; D: -; V: TRBV29-1; CDR3: CSVDGIFRGTDTQYF
J: TRBJ2-1; D: -; V: TRBV9; CDR3: CASSVGNSVIDEQFF
J: TRBJ2-3; D: -; V: TRBV13; CDR3: CASSLGSTDTQYF
J: TRBJ2-3; D: -; V: TRBV4-1; CDR3: CASSQDWGADTQYF
J: TRBJ1-4; D: TRBD1; V: TRBV13; CDR3: CASSPAGTGDEKLFF
J: TRBJ1-1; D: -; V: TRBV7-9; CDR3: CASSISDTEAFF
J: TRBJ2-2; D: -; V: TRBV7-9; CDR3: CASSDTGHYTGELFF
J: TRBJ1-1; D: TRBD1; V: TRBV13; CDR3: CASSLGRTGRITEAFF
J: TRBJ2-7; D: -; V: TRBV29-1; CDR3: CSVMGSGVEQYF
J: TRBJ1-2; D: -; V: TRBV5-6; CDR3: CASSLGIPGSYGYTF
J: TRBJ1-5; D: -; V: TRBV15; CDR3: CATSAILEQGDQPQHF
J: TRBJ1-5; D: TRBD1; V: TRBV6-5; CDR3: CASGQGVWQPQHF
J: TRBJ2-7; D: -; V: TRBV5-6; CDR3: CASSSGRSRRLSYEQYF
J: TRBJ2-7; D: -; V: TRBV15; CDR3: CATSPGTTNYEQYF
J: TRBJ1-6; D: TRBD1; V: TRBV4-1; CDR3: CASSQAWDRVVKNSPLHF
J: TRBJ1-3; D: -; V: TRBV9; CDR3: CASTEDLNPGNTIYF
J: TRBJ2-3; D: TRBD1; V: TRBV6-1; CDR3: CASSEEARGQGADTQYF